These 14 T cell receptor beta chains were sequenced from one sample in a study of T cell responses to AZD1222 COVID-19 vaccine. The table came from immunoSEQ multiplex PCR; TCRdb's copy has only in-frame clones and leaves some out. The repertoire holds about 180,000 clones, with 85% to 90% as singletons. The sequencing here drew on peripheral blood, taken on day 0 of AZD1222 vaccination. Source of these receptors: an adult in good health.

The rearrangement links TRBV3-1 (or the pseudogene TRBV3-2) to TRBJ2-6; D unclear. CDR1 LGHDT and CDR2 YNNKEL come from the germline V gene (reference sequence). This CDR3 contains 16 residues. Trimming took 5 bases from V and 0 from J, leaving 11 bases between them. The CDR3 DNA reads TGTGCCAGCAGCTTCGACCGAAGCTCTGGGGCCAACGTCCTGACTTTC. Translation: CASSFDRSSGANVLTF.

This chain links TRBV7-6 with TRBJ2-1, with unresolved D. This CDR3 comprises 11 residues. Germline V gives CDR1 SGHVS, CDR2 FNYEAQ. The V end lost 4 bases, the J end lost 6 bases, and 4 bases lay between the germline ends. Here the CDR3 reads CASSSTNEQFF. CDR3 nucleotide sequence: TGTGCCAGCAGCTCTACCAATGAGCAGTTCTTC.

The gene calls are TRBV19 and TRBJ2-2, with D possibly being TRBD1 or TRBD2 (6 bases each). The CDR3 totals 15 residues. From germline, CDR1 is LNHDA and CDR2 SQIVND (reference sequence). Trimming stripped 3 bases from V and 4 bases from J, with 12 bases between. For the CDR3, the DNA is TGTGCCAGTAGTATGAACGGGGGCCCCACCGGGGAGCTGTTTTTT. It encodes CASSMNGGPTGELFF.

This rearrangement joins TRBV12-3 or TRBV12-4 to TRBJ2-6; D unresolved. V gave up 7 bases and J gave up 4 bases, with 8 bases separating them. The CDR3 contains 13 residues. CDR3: CASTYGGANVLTF. DNA of the CDR3: TGTGCCAGCACCTACGGGGGGGCCAACGTCCTGACTTTC.

The V call is TRBV10-1, the J call TRBJ2-2; D gene unclear. V gave up 4 bases and J gave up 2 bases, with 8 bases separating them. Germline values: CDR1 WNHNN, CDR2 SYGVQD (reference sequence). The CDR3 runs 14 residues. CDR3 protein: CASSVGVNTGELFF. The CDR3 DNA reads as TGCGCCAGCAGTGTGGGCGTAAACACCGGGGAGCTGTTTTTT.

The chain uses TRBV5-1 and TRBJ2-7; tentative D call: TRBD2 (6 bases). V gave up 0 bases and J gave up 0 bases, with 10 bases separating them. CDR1 is SGHRS, CDR2 YFSETQ, per germline. This CDR3 has 15 residues. In DNA, the CDR3 is TGCGCCAGCAGCTTGGGGGCGACTAGCTCCTACGAGCAGTACGTC. This codes for CASSLGATSSYEQYV.

The rearrangement joins TRBV5-4 to TRBJ2-2, with a tentative D call TRBD1 (5 bases). Germline CDR1 is SGHNT and CDR2 is YYREEE (reference sequence). Trimming removed 0 bases at V and 4 bases at J, with 7 bases between. The CDR3 totals 14 residues. The CDR3 DNA follows: TGTGCCAGCAGCTTGGGACAGACCACCGGGGAGCTGTTTTTT. Its translation is CASSLGQTTGELFF.

The chain links TRBV28 to TRBJ2-5; 7 positions agree with TRBD2. In germline, CDR1 is MDHEN, CDR2 SYDVKM. V trimming: 6 bases; J trimming: 1 base; junction bases outside the gene matches: 11. CDR3 length equals 16 residues. The CDR3 sequence: CASSVGGRGLQETQYF. CDR3 DNA: TGTGCCAGCAGCGTTGGTGGGAGGGGCCTCCAAGAGACCCAGTACTTC. The entire variable domain, with the rest obtained from reference TRBV28 and TRBJ2-5, is as follows: DVKVTQSSRYLVKRTGEKVFLECVQDMDHENMFWYRQDPGLGLRLIYFSYDVKMKEKGDIPEGYSVSREKKERFSLILESASTNQTSMYLCASSVGGRGLQETQYFGPGTRLLVL.

This chain uses TRBV5-6 with TRBJ2-5; D is perhaps TRBD1 or TRBD2 (5 bases each). CDR3 length: 15 residues. V was cut by 4 bases and J by 2 bases, with 15 bases left in between. Looked up from germline, CDR1 is SGHDT and CDR2 is YYEEEE. The DNA for the CDR3 is TGTGCCAGCAGCGACGGGGCGTCGGCACAAGAGACCCAGTACTTC. Residues: CASSDGASAQETQYF.

The V call is TRBV28, the J call TRBJ2-1; 10 nucleotides line up with TRBD2. CDR3 length: 17 amino acids. The V segment lost 10 bases and the J segment 6 bases; nucleotides outside the gene matches: 18. Germline V gives CDR1 MDHEN, CDR2 SYDVKM. The CDR3 nucleotides are TGTGCCACTTATATCCGATCTAGCGGGGGAGTGGCCAATGAGCAGTTCTTC. Encoded protein: CATYIRSSGGVANEQFF.

In this sample, this clone turned up once. This chain uses TRBV5-1 with TRBJ1-2; D is unresolved. The CDR3 contains 13 residues. Trimming stripped 5 bases from V and 1 base from J, with 9 bases between. Germline V CDR1 and CDR2: SGHRS, YFSETQ. The CDR3 DNA follows: TGCGCCAGCAGTTGGGAAGATAACTATGGCTACACCTTC. Translation: CASSWEDNYGYTF. The full variable domain, completed using reference TRBV5-1 and TRBJ1-2, is KAGVTQTPRYLIKTRGQQVTLSCSPISGHRSVSWYQQTPGQGLQFLFEYFSETQRNKGNFPGRFSGRQFSNSRSEMNVSTLELGDSALYLCASSWEDNYGYTFGSGTRLTVV.

This clone was found a few times. The rearrangement joins TRBV30 to TRBJ1-2; no firm D call. The CDR3 length is 12 residues. V was shortened by 3 bases and J by 4 bases, with 9 bases between the two germline ends. Germline lookup yields CDR1 GTSNPN and CDR2 SVGIG (reference sequence). Here the CDR3 DNA reads TGTGCCTGGAGAGATAGCTTCTATGGCTACACCTTC. Encoded protein: CAWRDSFYGYTF.

The chain employs TRBV6-2 or TRBV6-3 and TRBJ1-5; D unclear. Germline loops: CDR1 MNHEY, CDR2 SVGEGT. The CDR3 covers 13 residues. Trimming cost V 6 bases and J 1 base, with 7 bases left between them. Here the CDR3 reads CASSPESNQPQHF. The CDR3 bases are TGTGCCAGCAGCCCGGAAAGCAATCAGCCCCAGCATTTT.

Note on this clone: This same CDR3 is encoded by further DNA sequences in the sample. The chain is built from TRBV12-3 or TRBV12-4 and TRBJ1-2, with no clear D. The CDR3 totals 11 residues. V shed 3 bases and J shed 3 bases, with 2 bases lying between them. The DNA of the CDR3 is TGTGCCAGCAGTTTGGACTATGGCTACACCTTC. Protein sequence: CASSLDYGYTF.